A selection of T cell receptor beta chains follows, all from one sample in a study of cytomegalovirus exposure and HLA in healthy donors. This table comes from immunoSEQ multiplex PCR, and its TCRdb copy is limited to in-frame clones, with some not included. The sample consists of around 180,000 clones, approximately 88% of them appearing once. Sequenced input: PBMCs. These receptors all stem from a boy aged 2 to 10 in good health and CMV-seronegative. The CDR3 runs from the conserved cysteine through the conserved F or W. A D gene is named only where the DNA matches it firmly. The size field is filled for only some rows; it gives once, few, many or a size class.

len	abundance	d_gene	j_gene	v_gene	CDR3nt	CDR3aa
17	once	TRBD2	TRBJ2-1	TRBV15	TGTGCCACCAGCAGAGAAGGTAGAGCGGGAGTTGTCGATGAGCAGTTCTTC	CATSREGRAGVVDEQFF
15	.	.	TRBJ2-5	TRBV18	TGTGCCAGCTCGCCCATGACAGGCGCCCAAGAGACCCAGTACTTC	CASSPMTGAQETQYF
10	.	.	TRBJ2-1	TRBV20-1	TGCAGTGCTAGTTGGCATGAGCAGTTCTTC	CSASWHEQFF
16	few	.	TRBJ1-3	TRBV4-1	TGCGCCAGCAGGGGTCCAAGGGGGGGCTCTGGAAACACCATATATTTT	CASRGPRGGSGNTIYF
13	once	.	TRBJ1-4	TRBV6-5	TGTGCCAGCAGCCCCATAGCCCGGGAAAAACTGTTTTTT	CASSPIAREKLFF
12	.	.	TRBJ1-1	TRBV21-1	TGTGCCAGCAGCCCAGACACGGAAGAAGCTTTCTTT	CASSPDTEEAFF
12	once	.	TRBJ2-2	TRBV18	TGTGCCAGCCTCCGTACTCCCGGGGAGCTGTTTTTT	CASLRTPGELFF
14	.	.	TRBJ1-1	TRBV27	TGTGCCAGCAACCCGACAGTGATGAACACTGAAGCTTTCTTT	CASNPTVMNTEAFF
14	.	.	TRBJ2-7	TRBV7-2	TGTGCCAGCAGCGCTGTGGAGGGTTGGTACGAGCAGTACTTC	CASSAVEGWYEQYF
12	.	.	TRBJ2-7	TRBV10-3	TGTGCCACCAGAGGGGGAGCGGGGGAGCAGTACTTC	CATRGGAGEQYF
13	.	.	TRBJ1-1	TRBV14	TGTGCCAGCAGCCTCGGGGGGAACACTGAAGCTTTCTTT	CASSLGGNTEAFF
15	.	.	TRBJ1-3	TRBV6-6	TGTGCCAGCAGTTACTCCCCGGGGGCTGGAAACACCATATATTTT	CASSYSPGAGNTIYF
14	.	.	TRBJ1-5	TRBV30	TGTGCCTGGAGTGTGGGGGCCAGCAATCAGCCCCAGCATTTT	CAWSVGASNQPQHF
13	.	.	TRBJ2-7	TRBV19	TGTGCCAGTAGCCCCCACCTCGGTTACGAGCAGTACTTC	CASSPHLGYEQYF
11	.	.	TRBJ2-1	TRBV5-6	TGTGCCAGCAACACCTACAATGAGCAGTTCTTC	CASNTYNEQFF
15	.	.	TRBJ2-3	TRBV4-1	TGCGCCAGCAGCCAAGACGGGTGTCCGCCAGATACGCAGTATTTT	CASSQDGCPPDTQYF
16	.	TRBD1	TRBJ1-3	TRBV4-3	TGCGCCAGCAGCCAAGGAGTCGGGACAGGGAGTAACACCATATATTTT	CASSQGVGTGSNTIYF
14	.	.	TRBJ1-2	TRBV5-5	TGTGCCAGCAGCTTGGCTACAGGGAACTATGGCTACACCTTC	CASSLATGNYGYTF
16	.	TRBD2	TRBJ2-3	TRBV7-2	TGTGCCAGCAGCTTAATACGGACCGGGACTAGGAACGCGCAGTATTTT	CASSLIRTGTRNAQYF
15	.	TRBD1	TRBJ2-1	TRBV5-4	TGTGCCAGCAGCACCCGACAGGGGGCGCGCAATGAGCAGTTCTTC	CASSTRQGARNEQFF
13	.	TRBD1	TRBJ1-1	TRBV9	TGTGCCAGCAGCGCCCCAGGGGGGAGTGAAGCTTTCTTT	CASSAPGGSEAFF
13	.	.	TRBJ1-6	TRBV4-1	TGCGCCAGCAGCCAAGGAGATAATTCACCCCTCCACTTT	CASSQGDNSPLHF
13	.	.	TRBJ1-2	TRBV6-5	TGTGCCAGCAGTGAACTGGGGAGCTATGGCTACACCTTC	CASSELGSYGYTF
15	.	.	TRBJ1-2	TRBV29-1	TGCAGCGTTGAAACTGCGGCAGGGCCGAACTATGGCTACACCTTC	CSVETAAGPNYGYTF
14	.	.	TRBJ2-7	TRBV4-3	TGCGCCAGCAGCCAGGCAGTGTCCTCATACGAGCAGTACTTC	CASSQAVSSYEQYF
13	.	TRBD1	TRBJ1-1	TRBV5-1	TGCGCCAGCAGTGGACAGGCAAACACTGAAGCTTTCTTT	CASSGQANTEAFF
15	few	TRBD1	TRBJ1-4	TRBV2	TGTGCCAGCAGCGAACCGGGACAGGGTAATGAAAAACTGTTTTTT	CASSEPGQGNEKLFF
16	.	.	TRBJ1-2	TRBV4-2	TGTGCCAGCAGCCCTAACGGGCAGGGGCATAAGAGGGGCTACACCTTC	CASSPNGQGHKRGYTF
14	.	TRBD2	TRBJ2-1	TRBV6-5	TGTGCCAGCAGCTCACTAGCGGGGGACAATGAGCAGTTCTTC	CASSSLAGDNEQFF
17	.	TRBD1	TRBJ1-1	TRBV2	TGTGCCAGCAGCTTTCAGGGGGCACTTCTAATGAACACTGAAGCTTTCTTT	CASSFQGALLMNTEAFF
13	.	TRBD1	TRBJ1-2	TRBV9	TGTGCCAGCAGCGCCTTAGACAGGGATGGCTACACCTTC	CASSALDRDGYTF
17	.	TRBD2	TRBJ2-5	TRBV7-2	TGTGCCAGCAGCTACACGAGGGGCGGGAGAGGCGGAGAGACCCAGTACTTC	CASSYTRGGRGGETQYF
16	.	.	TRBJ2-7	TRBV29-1	TGCAGCGTTGAAGATCGGAGACAGTCTCCTCCCTACGAGCAGTACTTC	CSVEDRRQSPPYEQYF
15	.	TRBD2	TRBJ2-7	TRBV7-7	TGTGCTAGCAGCCCCGGGACTAGCGGAACCTACGAGCAGTACTTC	CASSPGTSGTYEQYF
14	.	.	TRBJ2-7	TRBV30	TGTGCCTGGATGGGTCCAGGGAACCCCTACGAGCAGTACTTC	CAWMGPGNPYEQYF
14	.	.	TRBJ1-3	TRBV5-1	TGCGCCAGCAGCCCAGTCGACTCTGGAAACACCATATATTTT	CASSPVDSGNTIYF
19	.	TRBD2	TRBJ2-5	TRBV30	TGTGCCTGGGCGGGACTAGCGGGGGGTCGACCCTCGTACCAAGAGACCCAGTACTTC	CAWAGLAGGRPSYQETQYF
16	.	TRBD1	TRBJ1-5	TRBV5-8	TGTGCCAGCAGCTTGGGGACAGGGCTTAGCAATCAGCCCCAGCATTTT	CASSLGTGLSNQPQHF
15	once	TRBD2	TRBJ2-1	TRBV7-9	TGTGCCAGCAGTTCGAAGCGGGAGAGGGAGGATGAGCAGTTCTTC	CASSSKREREDEQFF
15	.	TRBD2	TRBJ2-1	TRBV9	TGTGCCAGCAGCGCACTAGCGGGGGCAGTGGGGGAGCAGTTCTTC	CASSALAGAVGEQFF
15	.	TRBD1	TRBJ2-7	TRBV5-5	TGTGCCAGCAGCTTGGAAGGACAGGGGGCCTACGAGCAGTACTTC	CASSLEGQGAYEQYF
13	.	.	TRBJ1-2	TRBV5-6	TGTGCCAGCAGCTTGTTCGGGGGACTTGGCTACACCTTC	CASSLFGGLGYTF
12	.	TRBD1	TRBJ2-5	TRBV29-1	TGCAGCGTCAAGACAGGGGAAGAGACCCAGTACTTC	CSVKTGEETQYF
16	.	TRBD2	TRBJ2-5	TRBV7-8	TGTGCCAGCAGCTATGGACTAGCGGGGGTTCAAGAGACCCAGTACTTC	CASSYGLAGVQETQYF
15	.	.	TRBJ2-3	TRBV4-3	TGCGCCAGCAGCCAAGATCAAGGCAGGACAGATACGCAGTATTTT	CASSQDQGRTDTQYF
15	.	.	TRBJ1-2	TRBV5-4	TGTGCCAGCAGCTTGGGCGGCATATCTAACTATGGCTACACCTTC	CASSLGGISNYGYTF
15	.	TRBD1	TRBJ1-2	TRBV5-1	TGCGCCAGCAGCTGGGACAGGGGTGAGGGCTTCGACTACACCTTC	CASSWDRGEGFDYTF
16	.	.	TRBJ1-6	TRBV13	TGTGCCAGCAGCATTACAGGGAGCTCCTATAATTCACCCCTCCACTTT	CASSITGSSYNSPLHF
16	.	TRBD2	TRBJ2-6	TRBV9	TGTGCCAGCAGCCTCATAGCGGGAGGTGGGGCCAACGTCCTGACTTTC	CASSLIAGGGANVLTF
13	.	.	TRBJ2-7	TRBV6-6	TGTGCCAGCACCTCAGATCCCTCCTACGAGCAGTACTTC	CASTSDPSYEQYF
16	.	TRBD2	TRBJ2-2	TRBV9	TGTGCCAGCAGCGCCCGGGGGGGGCCGGGTACCGGGGAGCTGTTTTTT	CASSARGGPGTGELFF
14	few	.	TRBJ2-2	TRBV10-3	TGTGCCATCAGAGGGGAACAAAATAACGGGGAGCTGTTTTTT	CAIRGEQNNGELFF
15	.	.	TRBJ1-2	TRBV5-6	TGTGCCAGCAGCTTGGTAGGACAGCCTAACTATGGCTACACCTTC	CASSLVGQPNYGYTF